Below, 11 T cell receptor beta chains from the same sample are listed, as sequenced in a study of cytomegalovirus exposure and HLA in healthy donors. The PCR used 60 Vbeta and 13 Jbeta primers. The repertoire was sequenced with immunoSEQ multiplex PCR; TCRdb's copy has only in-frame clones and lacks some. Among roughly 150,000 clones listed, 76% were seen once. Specimen: PBMCs. The origin of the receptors is a male donor in good health and CMV-seronegative.

V gene TRBV18 combines with J gene TRBJ2-4, with D uncertain. V lost 0 bases and J lost 0, with 9 bases in between. The germline CDR1 and CDR2 sequences are KGHSH and LQKENI. The CDR3 extends over 16 amino acids. CDR3 residues: CASSPPQVLAKNIQYF. The CDR3 DNA reads TGTGCCAGCTCACCACCCCAGGTCCTAGCCAAAAACATTCAGTACTTC. Supplemented by reference TRBV18 and TRBJ2-4, the full variable domain reads NAGVMQNPRHLVRRRGQEARLRCSPMKGHSHVYWYRQLPEEGLKFMVYLQKENIIDESGMPKERFSAEFPKEGPSILRIQQVVRGDSAAYFCASSPPQVLAKNIQYFGAGTRLSVL.

This clone has a handful of counts. The chain joins TRBV9 to TRBJ2-5; the D gene is possibly TRBD2 (7 bases). The CDR3 extends over 17 amino acids. Germline V gene sequence: CDR1 SGDLS, CDR2 YYNGEE. Trimming shortened V by 0 bases and J by 3 bases, and 18 bases separated the two germline ends. CDR3 DNA sequence: TGTGCCAGCAGCGTAGGAAGGGGGGGAGGGCAGAAAGAGACCCAGTACTTC. Residues: CASSVGRGGGQKETQYF.

The chain employs TRBV27 and TRBJ1-2; the D is unclear. Per the germline V gene, CDR1 is MNHEY and CDR2 is SMNVEV (reference sequence). Trimming removed 4 bases at V and 0 bases at J, with 12 bases between. CDR3 size: 15 residues. The CDR3 region is CASSSPGTSNYGYTF. CDR3 DNA sequence: TGTGCCAGCAGTTCCCCCGGTACTTCTAACTATGGCTACACCTTC.

The rearrangement joins TRBV29-1 to TRBJ2-7, with TRBD2 matching over 8 bases. J lost 3 bases, V lost 7 bases, and 2 bases had no gene match. This CDR3 is built from 11 residues. Germline V gives CDR1 SQVTM, CDR2 ANQGSEA. The CDR3 loop reads CSAGTSYEQYF. For the CDR3, the DNA is TGCAGCGCCGGGACTAGCTACGAGCAGTACTTC.

V and J are TRBV2 and TRBJ1-5; perhaps TRBD1 as D (5 bases). V shed 3 bases and J shed 2 bases, with 20 bases lying between them. Germline V gene data show CDR1 as SNHLY and CDR2 as FYNNEI. The CDR3 is 18 amino acids. The CDR3: CASSEGGRARRGNQPQHF. CDR3 nucleotide sequence: TGTGCCAGCAGTGAGGGGGGTAGGGCTCGGCGGGGCAATCAGCCCCAGCATTTT.

The chain has TRBV2 and TRBJ2-5; 7 bases line up with TRBD2. The CDR3 contains 13 residues. From germline, CDR1 is SNHLY and CDR2 FYNNEI. Trimming took 8 bases from V and 0 from J; bases not matched to a gene: 3. CDR3 protein: CASASGHQETQYF. The CDR3 coding sequence is TGTGCCAGCGCTAGCGGCCACCAAGAGACCCAGTACTTC.

This chain's CDR3 is CASSTLGGLETQYF. In nucleotides, the CDR3 is TGTGCCAGCAGTACCTTGGGGGGTCTAGAGACCCAGTACTTC. This sequence joins TRBV28 and TRBJ2-5; D perhaps matches TRBD2 (6 bases). Germline V lookup: CDR1 MDHEN, CDR2 SYDVKM. The V gene lost 5 bases and the J gene lost 4 bases, with 14 bases spanning the gap. The CDR3 is 14 residues long. The variable domain in full, completed from reference TRBV28 and TRBJ2-5, reads DVKVTQSSRYLVKRTGEKVFLECVQDMDHENMFWYRQDPGLGLRLIYFSYDVKMKEKGDIPEGYSVSREKKERFSLILESASTNQTSMYLCASSTLGGLETQYFGPGTRLLVL.

The chain has TRBV18 and TRBJ1-3; the match to TRBD1 covers 10 bases. Germline V lookup: CDR1 KGHSH, CDR2 LQKENI. Unmatched junction bases numbered 6, after V lost 4 bases and J lost 0 bases. The CDR3 extends over 17 amino acids. The CDR3 region is CASSRGQGSSSGNTIYF. The CDR3 DNA reads as TGTGCCAGCTCACGGGGACAGGGGTCTTCCTCTGGAAACACCATATATTTT.

The chain has TRBV7-3 and TRBJ2-7; 8 bases fit TRBD1. Germline V gives CDR1 SGHTA, CDR2 FQGTGA. J gave up 4 bases and V 2 bases, and 7 bases lay outside the gene matches. The CDR3 has 15 amino acids. CDR3 sequence (DNA): TGTGCCAGCAGCTTATATGGCCAGGGGGCTTACGAGCAGTACTTC. Amino acids: CASSLYGQGAYEQYF. Looking up the rest from reference TRBV7-3 and TRBJ2-7 gives the full variable domain: GAGVSQTPSNKVTEKGKYVELRCDPISGHTALYWYRQSLGQGPEFLIYFQGTGAADDSGLPNDRFFAVRPEGSVSTLKIQRTERGDSAVYLCASSLYGQGAYEQYFGPGTRLTVT.

This chain joins TRBV7-2 and TRBJ2-1, with D unresolved. The CDR3 spans 15 residues. Between the trimmed V and J ends, which lost 1 base and 2 bases, there was a span of 9 bases. CDR1 and CDR2 (germline): SGHTA, FQGNSA. The CDR3 DNA is TGTGCCAGCAGCTTAGACTCCTCGCCCTACAATGAGCAGTTCTTC. Protein product: CASSLDSSPYNEQFF.

A single count supports this clone. The chain is built from TRBV28 and TRBJ1-1; perhaps TRBD1 as D (6 bases). V lost 1 base and J 1 base, leaving 10 bases between the germline ends. Germline lookup yields CDR1 MDHEN and CDR2 SYDVKM. The CDR3 covers 15 residues. The CDR3: CASSLFQTGNTEAFF. CDR3 in DNA: TGTGCCAGCAGTTTATTCCAGACAGGGAACACTGAAGCTTTCTTT.